A selection of T cell receptor beta chains follows, all from one sample in a study of blood T cells in healthy people across ages. TCRdb reprocessed the 5' RACE reads via MiXCR and lists one record per CDR3 protein. Of approximately 900,000 distinct CDR3 sequences in the sample, approximately 32% were seen once. These same data were also listed under a study on T cells of mothers and their children.

The sample comprised blood. The source is a woman in her thirties or forties in good health. CDR3s include the opening cysteine and the closing phenylalanine or tryptophan. The D gene is left open where the match is weak. Clone size is given for some rows only: seen once, a few or many times, or a class if the clone is expanded.

v_gene	j_gene	abundance	d_gene	CDR3nt	CDR3aa
TRBV7-9	TRBJ2-2	-	-	TGTGCCAGCAGCTTAGCGCCGGGGGTAATAAACACCGGGGAGCTGTTTTTT	CASSLAPGVINTGELFF
TRBV28	TRBJ2-1	many	-	TGTGCCAGCAGTTCCCGCTGGGCTAACTACAATGAGCAGTTCTTC	CASSSRWANYNEQFF
TRBV28	TRBJ1-2	few	-	TGTGCCAGCAGCAGGGGATATGGGGCCCGTCCCTACACCTTC	CASSRGYGARPYTF
TRBV3-1	TRBJ2-7	many	TRBD1	TGTGCCAGCAGCCAAAAAGGGACAGGGCGAGAGGGTGAGCAGTACTTC	CASSQKGTGREGEQYF
TRBV20-1	TRBJ2-7	many	-	TGCAGTGCTAGAGATTTGGCAGGGTCCTACGAGCAGTACTTC	CSARDLAGSYEQYF
TRBV4-1	TRBJ1-4	many	-	TGCGCCAGCAGCCTTGGGTGGGGGCCTAATGAAAAACTGTTTTTT	CASSLGWGPNEKLFF
TRBV12-3/TRBV12-4	TRBJ2-3	many	-	TGTGCCAGCATGATAACGCGCACGGATACGCAGTATTTT	CASMITRTDTQYF
TRBV12-3/TRBV12-4	TRBJ2-5	many	TRBD2	TGTGCCAGCAGTACCGTGGGGGGGGTAGGAGTTGGAAAGACCCAGTACTTC	CASSTVGGVGVGKTQYF
TRBV20-1	TRBJ2-1	few	-	TGCAGTGCCCCCGCCCGACCAGGGCGCCGCGCTTCCAATGAGCAGTTCTTC	CSAPARPGRRASNEQFF
TRBV20-1	TRBJ1-6	-	-	TGCAGTGCTTCCGGGACGGCGAATTCACCCCTCCACTTT	CSASGTANSPLHF
TRBV7-8	TRBJ1-5	-	TRBD1	TGTGCCAGCAGCTACGGGACAGGGGGCAAGCAGCCCCAGCATTTT	CASSYGTGGKQPQHF
TRBV29-1	TRBJ2-7	-	-	TGCAGCGTCTTGACCGTGAGCTCCTACGAGCAGTACTTC	CSVLTVSSYEQYF
TRBV20-1	TRBJ2-1	-	TRBD2	TGCAGTGCCATGAGGGCTAGCGGGCGCTCCTACAATGAGCAGTTCTTC	CSAMRASGRSYNEQFF
TRBV11-1	TRBJ1-1	few	-	TGTGCCAGCAAGCAGGACGGGAATGAAGCTTTCTTT	CASKQDGNEAFF
TRBV4-3	TRBJ2-3	-	-	TGCGCCAGCAGCCAAGAAAACAGCGGGACAGTAGATACGCAGTATTTT	CASSQENSGTVDTQYF
TRBV9	TRBJ1-1	many	-	TGTGCCAGCACCCAAGGAGGTTGGGGCACTGAAGCTTTCTTT	CASTQGGWGTEAFF
TRBV3-1	TRBJ1-4	-	-	TGTGCCAGCAGCCAAGTGGCGGGGAAAGAAAAACTGTTTTTT	CASSQVAGKEKLFF
TRBV7-9	TRBJ2-3	once	-	TGTGCCGGCAGCCCTAGCACCAGCACAGATACGCAGTATTTT	CAGSPSTSTDTQYF
TRBV5-1	TRBJ2-1	-	TRBD2	TGCGCCAGCAGCACAAAACTAGCGGGGCCATACAATGAGCAGTTCTTC	CASSTKLAGPYNEQFF
TRBV30	TRBJ1-2	-	TRBD1	TGTGCCTGGAGTAAATGGGACAGAAAAGTTAACTATGGCTACACCTTC	CAWSKWDRKVNYGYTF
TRBV20-1	TRBJ1-1	few	-	TGCAGTGCTTATCAGGGCTCGCAAGGCACTGAAGTTTTCTTT	CSAYQGSQGTEVFF
TRBV9	TRBJ2-3	-	TRBD2	TGTGCCAGCAGCGTAGGGGGACTAGCGGGGGGCCTAGATACGCAGTATTTT	CASSVGGLAGGLDTQYF
TRBV2	TRBJ1-2	-	-	TGTGCCAGCAGCCGCAGTCTTAACTATGGCTACACCTTC	CASSRSLNYGYTF
TRBV6-5	TRBJ2-7	few	TRBD1	TGTGCCAGCAGGAAGGGACAGGGGTTCTACGAGCAGTACTTC	CASRKGQGFYEQYF
TRBV12-3/TRBV12-4	TRBJ1-1	-	-	TGTGCCAGCAGTTCACATGCGAACACTGAAGCTTTCTTT	CASSSHANTEAFF
TRBV5-1	TRBJ2-2	once	-	TGCGCCAGCAGCTTGAGCGGACACTCGAACACCGGGGAGCTGTTTTTT	CASSLSGHSNTGELFF
TRBV20-1	TRBJ2-7	-	-	TGCAGTGCTCGCAATCCCGGGATAGCGTCCTACAATGAGCAGTACTTC	CSARNPGIASYNEQYF
TRBV12-3/TRBV12-4	TRBJ1-1	-	TRBD1	TGTGCCAGCAGTTTCGACCAGGGGGCGAGAACTGAAGCTTTCTTT	CASSFDQGARTEAFF
TRBV18	TRBJ2-7	-	TRBD1	TGTGCCAGCTCGTCCGGACAGGGTCATACCTACGAGCAGTACTTC	CASSSGQGHTYEQYF
TRBV5-6	TRBJ2-7	-	-	TGTGCCAGCAGCGGAGGACTTCCCTACGAGCAGTACTTC	CASSGGLPYEQYF
TRBV27	TRBJ2-7	-	-	TGTGCCAGCAGTCCGTCCGGGGGGCCGGACGAGCAGTACTTC	CASSPSGGPDEQYF
TRBV24-1	TRBJ2-1	-	-	TGTGCCACCAGTGATAGTTCTATGAGCTCCTACAATGAGCAGTTCTTC	CATSDSSMSSYNEQFF
TRBV9	TRBJ1-2	-	-	TGTGCCAGCAGCCAACAAAGGGATGGCTACACCTTC	CASSQQRDGYTF
TRBV27	TRBJ1-5	-	-	TGTGCCAGCAGTTCGCGGGCAGAGCCTAATCAGCCCCAGCATTTT	CASSSRAEPNQPQHF
TRBV7-9	TRBJ1-2	few	-	TGTACCAGCAGCCATAAGGTGGGGGGGAACTATGGCTACACCTTC	CTSSHKVGGNYGYTF
TRBV6-1	TRBJ1-5	-	-	TGTGCCAGCATGATTACGGGGAAACAGCCCCAGCATTTT	CASMITGKQPQHF
TRBV6-5	TRBJ2-3	-	TRBD2	TGTGCCAGCAGTTCCGGGACTATTAGCACAGATACGCAGTATTTT	CASSSGTISTDTQYF
TRBV20-1	TRBJ2-1	-	TRBD1	TGCAGTGTCCCGGACAGGGTGAATGAGCAGTTCTTC	CSVPDRVNEQFF
TRBV7-9	TRBJ2-1	few	TRBD2	TGTGCCAGCAGCGGGACTAGCGGGGGGGCCATCTACAATGAGCAGTTCTTC	CASSGTSGGAIYNEQFF
TRBV15	TRBJ2-7	few	-	TGTGCCACCAGCATTGGAGGTTTAACCCCCTACGAGCAGTACTTC	CATSIGGLTPYEQYF
TRBV28	TRBJ2-7	few	TRBD2	TGTGCCGCGGGGGGGGGAGGTTACGAGCAGTACTTC	CAAGGGGYEQYF
TRBV15	TRBJ1-5	few	-	TGTGCCACCAGCGCAGGGCGGAGGCCCCAGCATTTT	CATSAGRRPQHF
TRBV28	TRBJ2-3	many	TRBD2	TGTGCCAGCAGTGAAGCGGGGGGATTCACAGATACGCAGTATTTT	CASSEAGGFTDTQYF
TRBV11-3	TRBJ2-1	-	-	TGTGCCAGCAGCTTAGAGTCCCAACATAAGCGGTTCTTC	CASSLESQHKRFF
TRBV19	TRBJ2-6	-	-	TGTGCCAGTAGTTCCGCGGGGGCGGCTGGGGCCAACGTCCTGACTTTC	CASSSAGAAGANVLTF
TRBV20-1	TRBJ2-1	many	TRBD2	TGCAGTGCTAGACTAGCGGACAATGAGCAGTTCTTC	CSARLADNEQFF